This TCR beta chain came from a study of CD8+CD57+ T cells in acquired aplastic anemia. The TCR beta profiling, which covered VDJ combination and CDR3 sequence, was carried out using genomic DNA as the template. TCRdb recomputed calls from the reads with MiXCR, one row per CDR3 protein. The profile covers 100,000 to 150,000 distinct CDR3 sequences, with 55% to 60% appearing a single time and roughly 28% taken by the ten largest. There are a few counts of this clonotype. An expansion of CD8+CD57+ cells by flow cytometry had been shown in patients chosen for sequencing. This CDR3 contains 16 residues. With V trimmed by 4 bases and J by 1 base, 6 bases remained unmatched. Germline V lookup: CDR1 KGHDR, CDR2 SFDVKD.

The sequenced sample was sorted CD4+, CD8+, or CD8+CD57+ T cells (not recorded which) from PBMCs. The sequence derives from a human donor with aplastic anemia. This chain links TRBV24-1 with TRBJ2-3; 8 nucleotides align to TRBD2. The CDR3 loop is CATSDFSGGGTDTQYF. The CDR3, as DNA: TGTGCCACCAGTGACTTCAGCGGGGGAGGCACAGATACGCAGTATTTT.